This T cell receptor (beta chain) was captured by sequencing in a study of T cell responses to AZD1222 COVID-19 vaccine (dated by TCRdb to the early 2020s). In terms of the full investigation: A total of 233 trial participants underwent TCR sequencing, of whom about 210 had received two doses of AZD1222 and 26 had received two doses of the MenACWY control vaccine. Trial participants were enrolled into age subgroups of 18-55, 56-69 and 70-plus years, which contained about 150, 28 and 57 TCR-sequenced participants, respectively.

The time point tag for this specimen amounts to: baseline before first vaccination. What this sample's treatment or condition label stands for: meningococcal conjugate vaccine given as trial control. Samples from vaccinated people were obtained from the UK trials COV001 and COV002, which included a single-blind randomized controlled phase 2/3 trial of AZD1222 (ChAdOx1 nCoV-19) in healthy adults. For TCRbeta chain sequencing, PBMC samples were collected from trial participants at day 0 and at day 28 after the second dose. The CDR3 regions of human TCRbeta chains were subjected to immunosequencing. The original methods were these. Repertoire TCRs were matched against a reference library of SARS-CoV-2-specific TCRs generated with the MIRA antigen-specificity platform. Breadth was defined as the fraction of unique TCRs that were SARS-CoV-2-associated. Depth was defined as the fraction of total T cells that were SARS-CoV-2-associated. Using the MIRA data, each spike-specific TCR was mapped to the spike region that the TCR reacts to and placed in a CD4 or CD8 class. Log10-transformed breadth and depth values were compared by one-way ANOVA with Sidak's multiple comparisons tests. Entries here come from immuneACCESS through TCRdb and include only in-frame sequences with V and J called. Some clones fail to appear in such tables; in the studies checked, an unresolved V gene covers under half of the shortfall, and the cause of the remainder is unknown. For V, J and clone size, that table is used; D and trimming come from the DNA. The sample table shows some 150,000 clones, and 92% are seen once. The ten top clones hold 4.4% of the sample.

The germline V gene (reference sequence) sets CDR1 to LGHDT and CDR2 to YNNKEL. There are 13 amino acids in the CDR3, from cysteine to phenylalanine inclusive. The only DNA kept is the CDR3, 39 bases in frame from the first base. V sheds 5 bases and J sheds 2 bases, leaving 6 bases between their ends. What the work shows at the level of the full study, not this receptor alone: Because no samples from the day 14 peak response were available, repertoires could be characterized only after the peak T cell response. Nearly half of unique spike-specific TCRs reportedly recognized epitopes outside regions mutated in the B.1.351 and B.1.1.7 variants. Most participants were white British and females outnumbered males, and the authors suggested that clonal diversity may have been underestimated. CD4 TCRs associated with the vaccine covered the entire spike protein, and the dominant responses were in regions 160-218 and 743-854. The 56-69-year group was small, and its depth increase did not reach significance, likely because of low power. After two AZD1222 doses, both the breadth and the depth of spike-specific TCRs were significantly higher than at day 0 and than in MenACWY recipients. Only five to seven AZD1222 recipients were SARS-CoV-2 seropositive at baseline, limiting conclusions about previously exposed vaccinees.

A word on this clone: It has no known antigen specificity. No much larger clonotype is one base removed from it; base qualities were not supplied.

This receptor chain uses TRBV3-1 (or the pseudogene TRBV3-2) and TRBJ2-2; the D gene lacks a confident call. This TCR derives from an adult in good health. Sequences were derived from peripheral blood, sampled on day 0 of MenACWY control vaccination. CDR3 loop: CASSGPNTGELFF. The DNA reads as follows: TGTGCCAGCAGCGGGCCAAACACCGGGGAGCTGTTTTTT.